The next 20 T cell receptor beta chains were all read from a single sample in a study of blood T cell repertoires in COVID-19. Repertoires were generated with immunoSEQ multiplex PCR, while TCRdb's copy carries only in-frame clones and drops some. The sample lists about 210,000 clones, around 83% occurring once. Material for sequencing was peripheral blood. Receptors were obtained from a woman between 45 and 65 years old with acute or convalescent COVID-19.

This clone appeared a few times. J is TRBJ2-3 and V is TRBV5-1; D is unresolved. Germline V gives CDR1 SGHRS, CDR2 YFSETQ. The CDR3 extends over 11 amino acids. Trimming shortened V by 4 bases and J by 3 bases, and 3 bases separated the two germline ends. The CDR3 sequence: CASSQTDTQYF. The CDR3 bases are TGCGCCAGCAGCCAGACAGATACGCAGTATTTT.

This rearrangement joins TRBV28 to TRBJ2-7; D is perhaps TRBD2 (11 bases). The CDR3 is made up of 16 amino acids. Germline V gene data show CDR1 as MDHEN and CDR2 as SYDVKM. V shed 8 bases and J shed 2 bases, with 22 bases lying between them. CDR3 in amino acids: CASGGQGTSGTYEQYF. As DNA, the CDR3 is TGTGCCAGCGGGGGACAGGGGACTAGCGGTACCTACGAGCAGTACTTC.

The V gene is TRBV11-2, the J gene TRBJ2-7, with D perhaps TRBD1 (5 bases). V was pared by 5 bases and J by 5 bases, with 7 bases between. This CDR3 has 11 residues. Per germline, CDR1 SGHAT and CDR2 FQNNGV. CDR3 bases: TGTGCCAGCAGCGTACAGGACGAGCAGTACTTC. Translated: CASSVQDEQYF.

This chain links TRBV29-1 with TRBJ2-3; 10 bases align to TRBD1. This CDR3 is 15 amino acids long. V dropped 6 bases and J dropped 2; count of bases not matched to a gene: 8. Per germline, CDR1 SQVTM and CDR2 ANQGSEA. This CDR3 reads CSVAGQGIFTDTQYF. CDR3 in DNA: TGCAGCGTCGCGGGACAGGGGATTTTCACAGATACGCAGTATTTT.

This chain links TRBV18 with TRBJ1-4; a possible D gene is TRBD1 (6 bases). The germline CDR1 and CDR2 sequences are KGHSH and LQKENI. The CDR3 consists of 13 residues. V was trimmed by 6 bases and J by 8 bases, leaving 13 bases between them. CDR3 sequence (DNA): TGTGCCAGCTCCCCAGGACAGACCGAAAAACTGTTTTTT. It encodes CASSPGQTEKLFF.

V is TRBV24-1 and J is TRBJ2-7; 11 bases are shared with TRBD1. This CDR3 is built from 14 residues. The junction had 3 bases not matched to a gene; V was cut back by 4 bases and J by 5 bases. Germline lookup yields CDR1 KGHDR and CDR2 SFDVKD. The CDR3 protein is CATSDPGQGDEQYF. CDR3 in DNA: TGTGCCACCAGTGACCCGGGACAGGGGGACGAGCAGTACTTC.

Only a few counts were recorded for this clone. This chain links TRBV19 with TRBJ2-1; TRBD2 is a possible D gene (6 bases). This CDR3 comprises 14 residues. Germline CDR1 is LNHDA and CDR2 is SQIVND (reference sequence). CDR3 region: CASRREFPNNEQFF. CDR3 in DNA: TGTGCTAGTCGTCGGGAGTTCCCGAACAATGAGCAGTTCTTC. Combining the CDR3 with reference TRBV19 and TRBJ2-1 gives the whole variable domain DGGITQSPKYLFRKEGQNVTLSCEQNLNHDAMYWYRQDPGQGLRLIYYSQIVNDFQKGDIAEGYSVSREKKESFPLTVTSAQKNPTAFYLCASRREFPNNEQFFGPGTRLTVL.

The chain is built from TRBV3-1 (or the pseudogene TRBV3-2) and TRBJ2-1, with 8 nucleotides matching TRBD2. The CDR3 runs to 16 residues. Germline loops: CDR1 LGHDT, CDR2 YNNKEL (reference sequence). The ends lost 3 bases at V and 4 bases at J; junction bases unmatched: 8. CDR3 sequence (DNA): TGTGCCAGCAGCCATACTTCAGCGGGAGTTTACAATGAGCAGTTCTTC. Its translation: CASSHTSAGVYNEQFF.

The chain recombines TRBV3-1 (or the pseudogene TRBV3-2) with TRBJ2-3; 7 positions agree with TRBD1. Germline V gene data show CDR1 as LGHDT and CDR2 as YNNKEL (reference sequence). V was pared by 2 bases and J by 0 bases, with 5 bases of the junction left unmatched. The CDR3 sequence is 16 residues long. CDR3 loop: CASSQLSGGSTDTQYF. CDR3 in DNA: TGTGCCAGCAGCCAACTATCAGGGGGTAGCACAGATACGCAGTATTTT.

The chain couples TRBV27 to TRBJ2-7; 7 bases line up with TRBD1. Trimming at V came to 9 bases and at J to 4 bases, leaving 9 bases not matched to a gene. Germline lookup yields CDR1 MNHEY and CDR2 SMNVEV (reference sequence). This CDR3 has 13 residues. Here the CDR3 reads CASNQKGAYEQYF. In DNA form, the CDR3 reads TGTGCCAGTAACCAAAAGGGGGCTTACGAGCAGTACTTC.

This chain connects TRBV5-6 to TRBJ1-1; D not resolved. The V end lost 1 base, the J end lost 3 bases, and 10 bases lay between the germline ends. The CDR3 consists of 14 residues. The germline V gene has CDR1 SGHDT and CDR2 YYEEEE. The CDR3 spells CASSLNQIYTEAFF. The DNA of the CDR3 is TGTGCCAGCAGCTTGAACCAGATTTACACTGAAGCTTTCTTT.

The CDR3 spells CASSLVPLGGGGEQYF. The CDR3 nucleotides are TGTGCCAGCAGCTTAGTCCCCCTCGGGGGAGGTGGGGAGCAGTACTTC. The V gene is TRBV7-6, the J gene TRBJ2-7, with D perhaps TRBD2 (6 bases). This CDR3 has 16 residues. The ends were cut back, 1 base at V and 7 bases at J, with 20 bases in the middle. Germline loops: CDR1 SGHVS, CDR2 FNYEAQ.

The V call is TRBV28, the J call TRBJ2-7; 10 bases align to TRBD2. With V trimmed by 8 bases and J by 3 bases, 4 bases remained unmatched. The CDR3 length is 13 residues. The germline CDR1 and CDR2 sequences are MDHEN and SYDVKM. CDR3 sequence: CASVAGGDYEQYF. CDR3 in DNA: TGTGCCAGCGTAGCGGGAGGAGACTACGAGCAGTACTTC.

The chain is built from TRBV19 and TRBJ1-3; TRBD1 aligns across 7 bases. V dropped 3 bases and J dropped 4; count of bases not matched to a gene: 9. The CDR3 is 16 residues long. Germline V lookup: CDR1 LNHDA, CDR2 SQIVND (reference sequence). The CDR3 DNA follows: TGTGCCAGTAGTATGGTGGCACAGGGGTTCGGAAACACCATATATTTT. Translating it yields CASSMVAQGFGNTIYF.

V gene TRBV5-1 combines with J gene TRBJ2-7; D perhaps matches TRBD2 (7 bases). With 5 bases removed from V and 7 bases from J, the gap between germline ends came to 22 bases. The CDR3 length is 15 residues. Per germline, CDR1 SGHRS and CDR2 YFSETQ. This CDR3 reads CASSPTLRGAGEQYF. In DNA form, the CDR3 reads TGCGCCAGCAGTCCCACCCTACGGGGGGCTGGGGAGCAGTACTTC.

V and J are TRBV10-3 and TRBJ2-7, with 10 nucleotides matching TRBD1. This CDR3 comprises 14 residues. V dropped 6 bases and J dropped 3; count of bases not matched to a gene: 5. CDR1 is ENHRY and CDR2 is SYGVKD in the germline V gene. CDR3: CAIRRTGGDYEQYF. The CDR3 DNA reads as TGTGCCATCAGAAGGACAGGGGGAGACTACGAGCAGTACTTC.

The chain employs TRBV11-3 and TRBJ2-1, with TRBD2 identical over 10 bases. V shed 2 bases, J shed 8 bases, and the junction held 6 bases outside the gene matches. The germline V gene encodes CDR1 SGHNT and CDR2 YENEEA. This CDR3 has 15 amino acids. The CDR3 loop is CASSLSLAGAHEQFF. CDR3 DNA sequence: TGTGCCAGCAGCTTAAGTCTAGCGGGAGCCCATGAGCAGTTCTTC.

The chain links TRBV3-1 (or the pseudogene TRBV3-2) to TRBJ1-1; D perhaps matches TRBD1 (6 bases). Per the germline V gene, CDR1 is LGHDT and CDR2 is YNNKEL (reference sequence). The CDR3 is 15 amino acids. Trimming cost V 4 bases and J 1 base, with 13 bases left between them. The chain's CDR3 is CASSPRQVSNTEAFF. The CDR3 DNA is TGTGCCAGCAGCCCCCGACAGGTTTCGAACACTGAAGCTTTCTTT.

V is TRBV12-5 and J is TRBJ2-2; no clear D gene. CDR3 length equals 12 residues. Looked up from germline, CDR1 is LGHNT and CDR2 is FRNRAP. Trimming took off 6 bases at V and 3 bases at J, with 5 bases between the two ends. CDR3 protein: CASGPDTGELFF. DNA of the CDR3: TGTGCTAGTGGCCCTGACACCGGGGAGCTGTTTTTT.

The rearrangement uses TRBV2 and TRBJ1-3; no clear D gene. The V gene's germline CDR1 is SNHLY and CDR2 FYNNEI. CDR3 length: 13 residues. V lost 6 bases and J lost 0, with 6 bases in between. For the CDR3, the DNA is TGTGCCAGCAGGGGGAGCTCTGGAAACACCATATATTTT. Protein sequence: CASRGSSGNTIYF.